This TCR beta chain was obtained from a study of T cells in Graves' hyperthyroidism and ophthalmopathy. At the level of the study: Peripheral blood was obtained at initial diagnosis, preceding any treatment.

Findings and limits, study-wide: Most thyroid clonotypes that were expanded above 0.001 also turned up in blood.

The PBMCs had their origin in roughly 9.4 ml of fresh peripheral blood. This clonotype occurred a few times. What it binds is not known. The investigators amplified TCR beta CDR3 regions from RNA transcripts. HTBI primers were the set used in a first-round RT-PCR of the TCR CDR3. In TCRdb, the multiplex PCR reads were re-called with MiXCR into one record per CDR3 protein. The table includes roughly 560,000 distinct CDR3 sequences, under 15% detected once. Looked up from germline, CDR1 is SNHLY and CDR2 is FYNNEI. This CDR3 is built from 15 residues. Trimming removed 2 bases at V and 1 base at J, with 8 bases between.

Material for sequencing was blood. V is TRBV2 and J is TRBJ2-2; possible D gene TRBD1, 6 bases. The source is a woman aged 40 to 55 with Graves' ophthalmopathy. Here the CDR3 reads CASSESGQNTGELFF. CDR3 nucleotide sequence: TGTGCCAGCAGTGAATCGGGACAGAACACCGGGGAGCTGTTTTTT.